A single sample gave rise to the 20 T cell receptor beta chains below, sequenced in a study of T cells expressing NK-cell markers. TCRdb reprocessed the 5' RACE reads; each CDR3 protein has one entry and no DNA is given. In all, the sample yields 350,000 to 400,000 distinct CDR3 sequences. The specimen was blood T cells: a sorted CD56 or NKG2C T cell subset, CD4+ or CD8+ T cells, or bulk PBMC T cells (not recorded which). These receptors all come from a woman between 45 and 65 years old in good health.

The chain is built from TRBV25-1 and TRBJ2-7; TCRdb picks TRBD1, but there is no DNA to check that call. Germline values: CDR1 MGHDK, CDR2 SYGVNS. The CDR3 covers 14 residues. The CDR3 spells CASSESYRGDEQYF.

The chain recombines TRBV24-1 with TRBJ2-1; TCRdb's assignment of TRBD1 cannot be checked, as there is no DNA. CDR1 is KGHDR, CDR2 SFDVKD, per germline. The CDR3 loop spans 14 amino acids. This CDR3 reads CATSEVSSRGEQFF.

CDR3 region: CASSLGGLVSYNEQFF. V and J are TRBV5-1 and TRBJ2-1; TCRdb returns TRBD2, unconfirmable since there is no DNA. CDR1 is SGHRS, CDR2 YFSETQ, per germline. The CDR3 covers 16 residues.

The chain employs TRBV6-2 or TRBV6-3 and TRBJ2-7; TCRdb names TRBD2, which stays unverified in the absence of DNA. This CDR3 comprises 14 residues. Germline V lookup: CDR1 MNHEY, CDR2 SVGEGT. CDR3 amino acids: CASSIAGAPYEQYF.

The J gene is TRBJ1-1, the V gene TRBV11-3. Germline CDR1 and CDR2: SGHNT and YENEEA. CDR3 size: 13 residues. The CDR3: CASSSTENTEAFF.

The J gene is TRBJ2-5, the V gene TRBV3-1; TCRdb returns TRBD2, unconfirmable since there is no DNA. The CDR3 consists of 13 residues. Germline values: CDR1 LGHDT, CDR2 YNNKEL (reference sequence). This CDR3 reads CASSPRLKETQYF.

This chain links TRBV20-1 with TRBJ2-1; the TCRdb D gene call, TRBD1, has no DNA to confirm it. Germline CDR1 reads DFQATT; CDR2 reads SNEGSKA (reference sequence). There are 17 residues in the CDR3. CDR3 loop: CSARGSLRTAPGDEQFF.

The chain uses TRBV24-1 and TRBJ2-7; TCRdb outputs TRBD2, but without DNA this stays unchecked. The CDR3 has 16 residues. The germline gives CDR1 KGHDR, CDR2 SFDVKD. Here the CDR3 reads CATSDPTSGRAYEQYF.

The CDR3 protein is CASSLYGLATGIDTQYF. This rearrangement joins TRBV7-9 to TRBJ2-3; absent DNA, TCRdb's TRBD1 call cannot be checked. The CDR3 spans 17 residues. The germline CDR1 and CDR2 sequences are SEHNR and FQNEAQ (reference sequence). The full variable domain, completed using reference TRBV7-9 and TRBJ2-3, is DTGVSQNPRHKITKRGQNVTFRCDPISEHNRLYWYRQTLGQGPEFLTYFQNEAQLEKSRLLSDRFSAERPKGSFSTLEIQRTEQGDSAMYLCASSLYGLATGIDTQYFGPGTRLTVL.

This chain links TRBV12-3 or TRBV12-4 with TRBJ2-5; TCRdb lists TRBD1, though no DNA is available to test this call. This CDR3 has 14 residues. CDR3 amino acids: CASRSSGRGETQYF.

The V gene is TRBV5-6, the J gene TRBJ2-1; TCRdb names TRBD2, which stays unverified in the absence of DNA. The CDR3 is 15 residues long. Germline values: CDR1 SGHDT, CDR2 YYEEEE. CDR3 amino acids: CASSSGTSDHNEQFF.

The chain has TRBV19 and TRBJ1-5. The germline V gene has CDR1 LNHDA and CDR2 SQIVND (reference sequence). The CDR3 runs 13 residues. This chain's CDR3 is CASSRQSDQPQHF.

J is TRBJ2-1 and V is TRBV12-3 or TRBV12-4; TCRdb picks TRBD2, but there is no DNA to check that call. This CDR3 has 17 residues. CDR3 protein: CASSLEKRSAKYNEQFF.

The chain has TRBV20-1 and TRBJ2-1; the D call from TCRdb, TRBD2, cannot be confirmed without DNA. The CDR3 consists of 13 residues. From germline, CDR1 is DFQATT and CDR2 SNEGSKA (reference sequence). CDR3 sequence reads: CSARLRDYNEQFF.

The chain has TRBV7-9 and TRBJ2-1; TCRdb's assignment of TRBD1 cannot be checked, as there is no DNA. In germline, CDR1 is SEHNR, CDR2 FQNEAQ (reference sequence). The length of the CDR3 is 16 residues. CDR3 residues: CASSQGDRGVYNEQFF.

This chain joins TRBV27 and TRBJ2-6. The CDR3 covers 14 residues. Germline-derived CDR1 and CDR2 are MNHEY and SMNVEV (reference sequence). The CDR3 loop reads CASTPNSGANVLTF.

V usage is TRBV6-2 or TRBV6-3 and J usage is TRBJ2-5; TCRdb gives TRBD2 as the D gene, but with no DNA this cannot be confirmed. Germline values: CDR1 MNHEY, CDR2 SVGEGT. This CDR3 spans 16 amino acids. The chain's CDR3 is CASRALAGVWQETQYF.

This sequence joins TRBV24-1 and TRBJ2-7; TCRdb indicates TRBD1, and absent DNA this call remains unverified. CDR1 and CDR2 from the germline V gene are KGHDR and SFDVKD. This CDR3 comprises 14 residues. CDR3: CATGTGTEGQGQYF.

The CDR3 reads CATTGGVYDYGYTF. The rearrangement uses TRBV10-3 and TRBJ1-2; with no DNA, the TCRdb D assignment of TRBD1 cannot be verified. CDR1 and CDR2 (germline): ENHRY, SYGVKD. This CDR3 has 14 residues.

This sequence joins TRBV5-5 and TRBJ1-5. The CDR3 loop spans 15 amino acids. Germline V gene sequence: CDR1 SGHKS, CDR2 YYEKEE (reference sequence). The CDR3 protein is CASSLVDSGNQPQHF. The variable domain in full, with the rest retrieved from reference TRBV5-5 and TRBJ1-5, is DAGVTQSPTHLIKTRGQQVTLRCSPISGHKSVSWYQQVLGQGPQFIFQYYEKEERGRGNFPDRFSARQFPNYSSELNVNALLLGDSALYLCASSLVDSGNQPQHFGDGTRLSIL.